Below are 27 T cell receptor beta chains sequenced from a single sample in a study of cytomegalovirus exposure and HLA in healthy donors. With 60 Vbeta and 13 Jbeta primers, the PCR was carried out. Libraries were prepared by immunoSEQ multiplex PCR; TCRdb keeps only in-frame clonotypes and omits some of them. The sample consists of about 110,000 clones, around 79% of them appearing once. Sequenced input: PBMCs. These receptors all stem from a man aged 55-75 years in good health and CMV-seronegative.

The V gene is TRBV28, the J gene TRBJ2-2, with TRBD2 matching 7 bases. The germline CDR1 and CDR2 sequences are MDHEN and SYDVKM. The CDR3 length is 15 residues. Trimming cost V 1 base and J 6 bases; bases outside gene matches: 5. The CDR3: CASSLYGLAAGELFF. CDR3 coding DNA: TGTGCCAGCAGTTTATACGGCCTAGCGGCCGGGGAGCTGTTTTTT.

The CDR3 DNA sequence: TGTGCCAGCAGTAAGACAGGGAATTCACCCCTCCACTTT. This codes for CASSKTGNSPLHF. V is TRBV6-5 and J is TRBJ1-6; 7 nucleotides agree with TRBD1. V shed 5 bases and J 7 bases; nucleotides not matched to a gene: 2. CDR3 length: 13 residues. The V gene's germline CDR1 is MNHEY and CDR2 SVGAGI.

This chain uses TRBV5-4 with TRBJ2-5, with 12 bases lining up with TRBD2. This CDR3 is built from 16 residues. V trimming: 2 bases; J trimming: 0 bases; junction bases outside the gene matches: 2. Germline CDR1 and CDR2: SGHNT and YYREEE (reference sequence). Written as DNA, the CDR3 is TGTGCCAGCAGCTTCCTAGCGGGGGGGTACCAAGAGACCCAGTACTTC. Translating it yields CASSFLAGGYQETQYF.

V usage is TRBV6-1 and J usage is TRBJ2-7; 11 nucleotides align to TRBD1. J lost 5 bases, V lost 1 base, and 1 base had no gene match. The CDR3 is made up of 14 amino acids. Germline CDR1 reads MNHNS; CDR2 reads SASEGT. The CDR3 DNA follows: TGTGCCAGCAGTGAAGGGACAGGGGGCAACGAGCAGTACGTC. This translates into CASSEGTGGNEQYV.

The V call is TRBV28, the J call TRBJ2-7, with 8 bases fitting TRBD1. Looked up from germline, CDR1 is MDHEN and CDR2 is SYDVKM. V shed 2 bases, J shed 7 bases, and the junction held 7 bases outside the gene matches. This CDR3 has 14 amino acids. In DNA, the CDR3 is TGTGCCAGCAGTTTAACCCAGGGGGCTCGGGAGCAGTACGTC. Its translation: CASSLTQGAREQYV.

The chain joins TRBV4-1 to TRBJ2-3; D is perhaps TRBD2 (5 bases). The CDR3 totals 15 residues. Deletions cut 4 bases from V and 2 bases from J, with 13 bases between. From germline, CDR1 is MGHRA and CDR2 YSYEKL. The CDR3 nucleotides read TGCGCCAGCAGCCCCCGGAGAGGGATCACAGATACGCAGTATTTT. This codes for CASSPRRGITDTQYF.

This chain uses TRBV19 with TRBJ2-5; D gene unclear. Germline V gene data show CDR1 as LNHDA and CDR2 as SQIVND (reference sequence). The V and J ends lost 2 bases and 5 bases respectively, with 18 bases between them. This CDR3 is built from 16 residues. The CDR3 reads CASSIIGLESLETQYF. The CDR3 region has the DNA TGTGCCAGTAGTATAATTGGTCTAGAATCCTTGGAGACCCAGTACTTC.

This rearrangement joins TRBV4-1 to TRBJ2-7; weak D call: TRBD2 (5 bases). Trimming shortened V by 1 base and J by 6 bases, and 13 bases separated the two germline ends. The CDR3 has 14 amino acids. Per the germline V gene, CDR1 is MGHRA and CDR2 is YSYEKL. The CDR3 DNA is TGCGCCAGCAGCCAAGCACGAGGGTCTGGCGAGCAGTACGTC. Protein product: CASSQARGSGEQYV.

The chain is built from TRBV7-9 and TRBJ1-5, with TRBD1 matching over 7 bases. V was pared by 6 bases and J by 4 bases, with 6 bases of the junction left unmatched. The CDR3 runs 14 residues. The germline V gene encodes CDR1 SEHNR and CDR2 FQNEAQ (reference sequence). Written as DNA, the CDR3 is TGTGCCAGCAGGAACCAGGGGGAGAATCAGCCCCAGCATTTT. Protein sequence: CASRNQGENQPQHF.

This clone was recorded a few times. The J gene is TRBJ1-5, the V gene TRBV10-3; D not resolved. Per the germline V gene, CDR1 is ENHRY and CDR2 is SYGVKD. CDR3 length: 13 residues. Deletions cut 3 bases from V and 1 base from J, with 4 bases between. In DNA form, the CDR3 reads TGTGCCATCAGTGACGTAAGCAATCAGCCCCAGCATTTT. This encodes CAISDVSNQPQHF.

The chain employs TRBV6-1 and TRBJ2-5, with TRBD1 matching over 9 bases. The CDR3 contains 16 residues. Germline V gives CDR1 MNHNS, CDR2 SASEGT. With V trimmed by 1 base and J by 4 bases, 7 bases remained unmatched. CDR3 nucleotide sequence: TGTGCCAGCAGTGAAGAGTCCGGGACAGGGCGAGAGACCCAGTACTTC. It yields the protein CASSEESGTGRETQYF.

The chain links TRBV19 to TRBJ1-1; D perhaps matches TRBD1 (5 bases). Trimming took off 6 bases at V and 1 base at J, with 18 bases between the two ends. Germline CDR1 reads LNHDA; CDR2 reads SQIVND (reference sequence). The CDR3 has 16 amino acids. This CDR3 is CASSTILAGGNTEAFF. The CDR3 region has the DNA TGTGCCAGTAGCACAATCCTCGCCGGGGGGAACACTGAAGCTTTCTTT.

This chain connects TRBV2 to TRBJ1-1; no firm D call. Germline values: CDR1 SNHLY, CDR2 FYNNEI. V gave up 6 bases and J gave up 8 bases, with 13 bases separating them. The CDR3 is 12 amino acids. The CDR3 nucleotides are TGTGCCAGCAGCGAAACACCAACGGAAGCTTTCTTT. Protein sequence: CASSETPTEAFF.

For the CDR3, the DNA is TGTGCCAGTGCAGGGGTTCGGGCTCAGCCCCAGCATTTT. Translating gives CASAGVRAQPQHF. The V call is TRBV19, the J call TRBJ1-5, with D perhaps TRBD1 (6 bases). CDR3 length: 13 residues. The V end lost 8 bases, the J end lost 6 bases, and 14 bases lay between the germline ends. Germline loops: CDR1 LNHDA, CDR2 SQIVND (reference sequence).

This chain connects TRBV10-3 to TRBJ2-3; 7 bases line up with TRBD1. Germline trimming cut 0 bases from V and 3 bases from J; bases unmatched to any gene: 0. Germline-derived CDR1 and CDR2 are ENHRY and SYGVKD. This CDR3 comprises 14 residues. CDR3: CAISESTGTDTQYF. DNA for the CDR3: TGTGCCATCAGTGAGTCGACAGGGACAGATACGCAGTATTTT.

This clone was recorded once. This chain connects TRBV5-4 to TRBJ2-5, with D perhaps TRBD2 (7 bases). The CDR3 consists of 16 residues. Trimming took 4 bases from V and 2 from J, leaving 18 bases between them. Germline assignment: CDR1 SGHNT and CDR2 YYREEE (reference sequence). This CDR3 reads CASSPAGGGLQETQYF. CDR3 DNA sequence: TGTGCCAGCAGCCCGGCCGGCGGGGGCTTACAAGAGACCCAGTACTTC.

The sample holds one count of this clone. This chain joins TRBV7-9 and TRBJ1-4; TRBD1 is a possible D gene (5 bases). CDR1 is SEHNR and CDR2 is FQNEAQ in the germline V gene (reference sequence). The V gene lost 2 bases and the J gene lost 6 bases, with 19 bases spanning the gap. This CDR3 contains 17 residues. Here the CDR3 DNA reads TGTGCCAGCAGCTTAAGCTCTGAGAGACAGTGGGATGAAAAACTGTTTTTT. Its protein is CASSLSSERQWDEKLFF.

Only a few counts were recorded for this clone. The J gene is TRBJ1-5, the V gene TRBV12-5; the match to TRBD1 covers 9 bases. CDR3 length equals 17 residues. The V gene end was trimmed by 7 bases and the J gene end by 0 bases; junction bases not matched to a gene: 10. Germline loops: CDR1 LGHNT, CDR2 FRNRAP. The CDR3 nucleotides are TGTGCTAGTGCAAAGGCGGGGACAGGGATTAGCAATCAGCCCCAGCATTTT. Protein sequence: CASAKAGTGISNQPQHF. The variable domain in full, with the rest retrieved from reference TRBV12-5 and TRBJ1-5, is DARVTQTPRHKVTEMGQEVTMRCQPILGHNTVFWYRQTMMQGLELLAYFRNRAPLDDSGMPKDRFSAEMPDATLATLKIQPSEPRDSAVYFCASAKAGTGISNQPQHFGDGTRLSIL.

J is TRBJ1-4 and V is TRBV9; TRBD1 agrees at 7 bases. The CDR3 length is 14 residues. J was trimmed by 6 bases and V by 5 bases; bases with no gene match: 7. Germline V gives CDR1 SGDLS, CDR2 YYNGEE. CDR3 region: CASSRQGSYEKLFF. The CDR3 DNA reads TGTGCCAGCAGTAGACAGGGTTCCTATGAAAAACTGTTTTTT.

The rearrangement joins TRBV6-6 to TRBJ1-3, with no clear D. Trimming cost V 7 bases and J 2 bases, with 18 bases left between them. Germline values: CDR1 MNHNY, CDR2 SVGAGI (reference sequence). The CDR3 runs to 16 residues. The CDR3 coding sequence is TGTGCCAGCATCCCCTCCCCGATCGAGCCTGGAAACACCATATATTTT. This sequence encodes CASIPSPIEPGNTIYF.

The chain links TRBV7-9 to TRBJ1-2, with D possibly TRBD1 on 6 matching bases. Germline V gene sequence: CDR1 SEHNR, CDR2 FQNEAQ (reference sequence). The CDR3 is 14 amino acids. V gave up 5 bases and J gave up 8 bases, with 18 bases separating them. The CDR3 DNA reads TGTGCCAGCAGCCCAAGGGGGGGGCGGTGGGGCTACACCTTC. Its translation is CASSPRGGRWGYTF.

This chain links TRBV12-5 with TRBJ1-6, with D possibly TRBD1 on 5 matching bases. The CDR3 has 13 residues. Per the germline V gene, CDR1 is LGHNT and CDR2 is FRNRAP. With 8 bases removed from V and 8 bases from J, the gap between germline ends came to 13 bases. The CDR3 spells CASQGEGDSPLHF. The CDR3 region has the DNA TGTGCTAGTCAGGGTGAAGGGGATTCACCCCTCCACTTT.

The chain has TRBV15 and TRBJ1-1; 7 bases line up with TRBD1. V lost 5 bases, J lost 1 base, and 7 bases stayed unmatched. Germline lookup yields CDR1 LNHNV and CDR2 YYDKDF (reference sequence). The CDR3 consists of 15 residues. The CDR3 DNA reads as TGTGCCACCAGCCTCCGACAGGGCCCGAACACTGAAGCTTTCTTT. Its protein product is CATSLRQGPNTEAFF.

This clone was detected only a few times. J is TRBJ2-5 and V is TRBV6-1; TRBD1 is a possible D gene (6 bases). This CDR3 region has 15 residues. Germline CDR1 and CDR2: MNHNS and SASEGT. Trimming shortened V by 4 bases and J by 0 bases, and 12 bases separated the two germline ends. CDR3 sequence reads: CASSVLRTDQETQYF. The CDR3 coding sequence is TGTGCCAGCAGTGTACTTCGGACAGACCAAGAGACCCAGTACTTC.

V and J are TRBV19 and TRBJ2-7; weak D call: TRBD2 (5 bases). The CDR3 is made up of 14 amino acids. Germline-derived CDR1 and CDR2 are LNHDA and SQIVND (reference sequence). Trimming shortened V by 3 bases and J by 1 base, and 10 bases separated the two germline ends. The CDR3 loop is CASSMRLTSYEQYV. In DNA form, the CDR3 reads TGTGCCAGTAGTATGAGACTAACGTCCTACGAGCAGTACGTC.

This clone was counted only a few times. The genes are TRBV19 and TRBJ2-3, with D possibly being TRBD2 (5 bases). Trimming removed 10 bases at V and 2 bases at J, with 13 bases between. Germline CDR1 reads LNHDA; CDR2 reads SQIVND (reference sequence). CDR3 length: 13 amino acids. CDR3 coding DNA: TGTGCCACTAGACTATCCTCCACAGATACGCAGTATTTT. Its protein product is CATRLSSTDTQYF.

The rearrangement uses TRBV2 and TRBJ1-1, with D perhaps matching TRBD1 (6 bases). Trimming took 6 bases from V and 4 from J, leaving 15 bases between them. This CDR3 has 14 amino acids. Germline values: CDR1 SNHLY, CDR2 FYNNEI. The CDR3 sequence: CASSSRGSGTEAFF. The CDR3 DNA is TGTGCCAGCAGCTCCAGGGGTAGTGGCACTGAAGCTTTCTTT.